Each of the 24 T cell receptor beta chains below was sequenced from the same sample in a study of T cell responses to AZD1222 COVID-19 vaccine. Measured with immunoSEQ multiplex PCR; TCRdb has only the in-frame clones, and not every one. Here the sample spans roughly 140,000 clones, 90% to 95% being singletons. The sequencing used peripheral blood, collected 28 days after the second AZD1222 dose. The receptors were sampled from an adult who received the AZD1222 COVID-19 vaccine.

The rearrangement joins TRBV28 to TRBJ1-5, with TRBD1 matching 8 bases. Germline CDR1 and CDR2: MDHEN and SYDVKM. V was pared by 5 bases and J by 2 bases, with 5 bases of the junction left unmatched. This CDR3 spans 15 amino acids. DNA of the CDR3: TGTGCCAGCAGTCCCCAGGGGGCGCGCAATCAGCCCCAGCATTTT. This gives the protein CASSPQGARNQPQHF. Based on the CDR3 plus reference TRBV28 and TRBJ1-5, the full variable domain is DVKVTQSSRYLVKRTGEKVFLECVQDMDHENMFWYRQDPGLGLRLIYFSYDVKMKEKGDIPEGYSVSREKKERFSLILESASTNQTSMYLCASSPQGARNQPQHFGDGTRLSIL.

This chain links TRBV19 with TRBJ1-3; tentatively, D is TRBD1 (5 bases). The CDR3 runs to 15 residues. Germline CDR1 reads LNHDA; CDR2 reads SQIVND (reference sequence). Trimming took off 5 bases at V and 0 bases at J, with 11 bases between the two ends. CDR3 in DNA: TGTGCCAGTAGTGTCGTAGGGGACTCTGGAAACACCATATATTTT. The encoded protein is CASSVVGDSGNTIYF.

This clone was seen only once. This sequence joins TRBV21-1 and TRBJ2-5; TRBD1, the table's D call, lacks a check against the DNA. TRBV21-1 is a pseudogene locus. The CDR3 totals 18 residues. CDR3 in amino acids: CASSKNCMTGFFGETQYF. The DNA for the CDR3 is TGTGCCAGCAGCAAAAATTGTATGACAGGTTTTTTCGGGGAGACCCAGTACTTC.

The chain couples TRBV6-5 to TRBJ2-1; the match to TRBD2 covers 9 bases. The ends lost 4 bases at V and 4 bases at J; junction bases unmatched: 5. Germline assignment: CDR1 MNHEY and CDR2 SVGAGI. This CDR3 comprises 15 residues. DNA for the CDR3: TGTGCCAGCAGTTGGGGGACTAGCCGGTACAATGAGCAGTTCTTC. This codes for CASSWGTSRYNEQFF.

As DNA, the CDR3 is TGTGCCCTAAGGTCAGGGCCCTCGGAGACAGATACGCAGTATTTT. Amino acids: CALRSGPSETDTQYF. The rearrangement joins TRBV6-5 to TRBJ2-3; D is possibly TRBD1 (5 bases). The CDR3 spans 15 residues. Trimming stripped 11 bases from V and 3 bases from J, with 21 bases between. Looked up from germline, CDR1 is MNHEY and CDR2 is SVGAGI.

This clone was seen a single time. The chain employs TRBV7-9 and TRBJ1-1; D call uncertain. V was shortened by 1 base and J by 5 bases, with 8 bases between the two germline ends. This CDR3 contains 13 residues. The germline V gene encodes CDR1 SEHNR and CDR2 FQNEAQ (reference sequence). The CDR3 loop reads CASSLDTVTEAFF. The CDR3 nucleotides are TGTGCCAGCAGCTTAGACACTGTGACTGAAGCTTTCTTT.

This chain joins TRBV7-3 and TRBJ2-1; perhaps D is TRBD1 or TRBD2 (5 bases each). Germline CDR1 and CDR2: SGHTA and FQGTGA. The CDR3 consists of 16 residues. The V gene lost 5 bases and the J gene lost 0 bases, with 14 bases spanning the gap. The CDR3 coding sequence is TGTGCCAGCAGCCCCATCGGGGCGAGCTCCTACAATGAGCAGTTCTTC. This gives the protein CASSPIGASSYNEQFF.

V usage is TRBV10-2 and J usage is TRBJ2-7; weak D call: TRBD2 (7 bases). Germline V CDR1 and CDR2: WSHSY, SAAADI. V lost 6 bases and J 3 bases, leaving 24 bases between the germline ends. There are 17 residues in the CDR3. The CDR3 protein is CASSEPLRGGGYYEQYF. The CDR3 DNA follows: TGCGCCAGCAGCGAGCCGCTTAGGGGGGGAGGATACTACGAGCAGTACTTC.

The chain links TRBV19 to TRBJ2-2; D is possibly TRBD1 (5 bases). Germline assignment: CDR1 LNHDA and CDR2 SQIVND (reference sequence). V lost 10 bases and J lost 4, with 16 bases in between. The CDR3 covers 14 residues. CDR3 amino acids: CATRAGWGTGELFF. CDR3 in DNA: TGTGCCACCCGGGCAGGGTGGGGCACCGGGGAGCTGTTTTTT.

The rearrangement links TRBV5-1 to TRBJ1-5; D is unclear. The CDR3 contains 15 residues. V was trimmed by 0 bases and J by 7 bases, leaving 14 bases between them. The germline V gene has CDR1 SGHRS and CDR2 YFSETQ. The CDR3 sequence is CASSLGPGSGQPQHF. CDR3 nucleotides: TGCGCCAGCAGCTTGGGCCCAGGCTCTGGACAGCCCCAGCATTTT.

The genes are TRBV20-1 and TRBJ1-2; 7 bases are a match to TRBD1. This CDR3 has 15 amino acids. CDR1 is DFQATT and CDR2 is SNEGSKA in the germline V gene (reference sequence). J gave up 7 bases and V 4 bases, and 15 bases lay outside the gene matches. The CDR3 spells CSANDPVGQAVGYTF. The CDR3 DNA is TGCAGTGCTAATGACCCCGTCGGACAGGCGGTTGGCTACACCTTC.

V and J are TRBV3-1 (or the pseudogene TRBV3-2) and TRBJ1-1; D gene unclear. CDR3 length equals 12 residues. In germline, CDR1 is LGHDT, CDR2 YNNKEL (reference sequence). V lost 2 bases and J 1 base, leaving 2 bases between the germline ends. CDR3 region: CASSQWNTEAFF. CDR3 in DNA: TGTGCCAGCAGCCAATGGAACACTGAAGCTTTCTTT.

V is TRBV7-9 and J is TRBJ2-3, with D maybe TRBD2 (5 bases). The V gene's germline CDR1 is SEHNR and CDR2 FQNEAQ (reference sequence). The CDR3 runs to 16 residues. V was pared by 5 bases and J by 5 bases, with 20 bases between. The CDR3 protein is CASSATNRSLGDTQYF. The CDR3 DNA follows: TGTGCCAGCAGCGCGACTAATAGATCGCTCGGAGATACGCAGTATTTT.

V is TRBV19 and J is TRBJ1-5; 7 bases line up with TRBD1. Germline CDR1 and CDR2: LNHDA and SQIVND (reference sequence). This CDR3 comprises 16 residues. J was trimmed by 0 bases and V by 3 bases; bases with no gene match: 5. CDR3 in amino acids: CASSILGGRSNQPQHF. Written as DNA, the CDR3 is TGTGCCAGTAGTATCTTAGGGGGCCGTAGCAATCAGCCCCAGCATTTT.

The chain couples TRBV19 to TRBJ1-3; the D is unclear. The CDR3 totals 14 residues. Germline CDR1 and CDR2: LNHDA and SQIVND (reference sequence). Trimming removed 3 bases at V and 4 bases at J, with 10 bases between. CDR3 bases: TGTGCCAGTAGTATGTCGTTTACAGGAAACACCATATATTTT. Translated, it gives CASSMSFTGNTIYF.

This chain joins TRBV7-9 and TRBJ2-1; D gene uncertain. CDR1 and CDR2 (germline): SEHNR, FQNEAQ (reference sequence). V dropped 11 bases and J dropped 1 base, with 12 bases sitting between them. CDR3 size: 13 residues. The CDR3 region is CAVSASSYNEQFF. The CDR3 bases are TGTGCCGTGTCCGCCTCATCCTACAATGAGCAGTTCTTC.

This chain connects TRBV29-1 to TRBJ2-4; 12 bases agree with TRBD2. The CDR3 extends over 14 amino acids. Trimming took 7 bases from V and 7 from J; bases not matched to a gene: 8. CDR1 is SQVTM, CDR2 ANQGSEA, per germline. The chain's CDR3 is CSGLAGESGNIQYF. In DNA, the CDR3 is TGCAGCGGACTAGCGGGGGAGTCAGGGAACATTCAGTACTTC.

The gene calls are TRBV19 and TRBJ1-4, with 8 bases identical to TRBD1. There are 18 residues in the CDR3. Germline V gene data show CDR1 as LNHDA and CDR2 as SQIVND (reference sequence). V trimming: 5 bases; J trimming: 3 bases; junction bases outside the gene matches: 14. The CDR3 sequence is CASSRRQGSSVANEKLFF. The CDR3 coding sequence is TGTGCCAGTAGTCGACGACAGGGGAGTAGCGTAGCTAATGAAAAACTGTTTTTT. Supplemented by reference TRBV19 and TRBJ1-4, the full variable domain reads DGGITQSPKYLFRKEGQNVTLSCEQNLNHDAMYWYRQDPGQGLRLIYYSQIVNDFQKGDIAEGYSVSREKKESFPLTVTSAQKNPTAFYLCASSRRQGSSVANEKLFFGSGTQLSVL.

The chain couples TRBV5-4 to TRBJ1-1, with D unresolved. Germline-derived CDR1 and CDR2 are SGHNT and YYREEE (reference sequence). The CDR3 runs 14 residues. V gave up 0 bases and J gave up 8 bases, with 14 bases separating them. This chain's CDR3 is CASSLVPVSPEAFF. For the CDR3, the DNA is TGTGCCAGCAGCTTGGTTCCAGTAAGCCCCGAAGCTTTCTTT.

V and J are TRBV6-5 and TRBJ2-1; D might be TRBD1 (5 bases). V was trimmed by 3 bases and J by 8 bases, leaving 11 bases between them. This CDR3 region has 13 residues. Germline V gene lookup returns CDR1 MNHEY and CDR2 SVGAGI. The CDR3, as DNA: TGTGCCAGCAGTTATAGGGGCGGACATGAGCAGTTCTTC. Residues: CASSYRGGHEQFF.

Remarks on this clone: One end of the junction fails to match germline, which may point to a read error. V usage is TRBV7-9 and J usage is TRBJ1-2, with D unresolved. Germline V gene lookup returns CDR1 SEHNR and CDR2 FQNEAQ (reference sequence). The CDR3 totals 11 residues. CDR3 sequence (DNA): TGTGCCAGCAGCCTAGCGGAGCTCTACACCTTC. Amino acids: CASSLAELYTF.

The V call is TRBV15, the J call TRBJ1-1, with 7 bases matching TRBD1. The CDR3 contains 13 residues. With 5 bases clipped from V and 4 bases from J, the junction kept 4 bases outside the gene matches. Germline V CDR1 and CDR2: LNHNV, YYDKDF (reference sequence). The CDR3, as DNA: TGTGCCACCAGCGACAGGGCAGGCACTGAAGCTTTCTTT. Amino acids: CATSDRAGTEAFF. Full variable domain (outside the CDR3, taken from reference TRBV15 and TRBJ1-1): DAMVIQNPRYQVTQFGKPVTLSCSQTLNHNVMYWYQQKSSQAPKLLFHYYDKDFNNEADTPDNFQSRRPNTSFCFLDIRSPGLGDTAMYLCATSDRAGTEAFFGQGTRLTVV.

The genes are TRBV19 and TRBJ1-2; 7 nucleotides agree with TRBD1. After removal of 5 bases from V and 5 bases from J, the junction contained 11 bases not matched to a gene. This CDR3 comprises 15 residues. Germline-derived CDR1 and CDR2 are LNHDA and SQIVND (reference sequence). CDR3 region: CASSLQRQGVYGYTF. In DNA, the CDR3 is TGTGCCAGTAGTCTCCAGCGACAGGGTGTGTATGGCTACACCTTC.

This clone was recorded once. The chain is built from TRBV6-6 and TRBJ1-2; a possible D gene is TRBD1 (6 bases). This CDR3 is built from 15 residues. Trimming removed 5 bases at V and 5 bases at J, with 18 bases between. Germline CDR1 and CDR2: MNHNY and SVGAGI (reference sequence). CDR3 sequence reads: CASSNPGGAKYGYTF. The CDR3 region has the DNA TGTGCCAGCAGTAACCCCGGGGGCGCGAAATATGGCTACACCTTC.